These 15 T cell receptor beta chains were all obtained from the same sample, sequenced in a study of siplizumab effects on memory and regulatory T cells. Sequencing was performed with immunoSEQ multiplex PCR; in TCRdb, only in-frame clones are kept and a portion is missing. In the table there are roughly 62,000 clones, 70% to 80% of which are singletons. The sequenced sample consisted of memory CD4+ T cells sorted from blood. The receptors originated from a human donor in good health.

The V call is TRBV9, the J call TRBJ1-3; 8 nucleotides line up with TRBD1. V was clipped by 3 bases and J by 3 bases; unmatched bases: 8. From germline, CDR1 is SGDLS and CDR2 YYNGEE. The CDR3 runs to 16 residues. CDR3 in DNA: TGTGCCAGCAGCGCCTCAGGGGGCGCGGTTGGAAACACCATATATTTT. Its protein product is CASSASGGAVGNTIYF.

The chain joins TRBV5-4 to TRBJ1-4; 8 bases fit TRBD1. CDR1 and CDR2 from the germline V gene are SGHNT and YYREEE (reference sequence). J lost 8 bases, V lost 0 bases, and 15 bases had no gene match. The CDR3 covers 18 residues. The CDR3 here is CASSLDGQGALLVEKLFF. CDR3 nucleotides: TGTGCCAGCAGCTTGGACGGGCAGGGGGCGCTTTTGGTCGAAAAACTGTTTTTT.

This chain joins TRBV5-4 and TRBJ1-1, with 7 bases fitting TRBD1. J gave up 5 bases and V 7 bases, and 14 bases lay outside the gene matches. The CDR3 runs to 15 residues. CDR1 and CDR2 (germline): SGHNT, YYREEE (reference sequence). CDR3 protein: CASGATGTALTEAFF. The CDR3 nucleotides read TGTGCCAGCGGAGCCACCGGGACAGCGCTGACTGAAGCTTTCTTT.

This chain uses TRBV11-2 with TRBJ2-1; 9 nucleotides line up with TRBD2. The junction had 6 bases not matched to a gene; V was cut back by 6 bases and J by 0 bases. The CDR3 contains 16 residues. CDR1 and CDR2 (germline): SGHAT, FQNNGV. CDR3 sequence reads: CASRAGAGGSYNEQFF. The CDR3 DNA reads TGTGCCAGCAGGGCTGGAGCGGGGGGCTCCTACAATGAGCAGTTCTTC.

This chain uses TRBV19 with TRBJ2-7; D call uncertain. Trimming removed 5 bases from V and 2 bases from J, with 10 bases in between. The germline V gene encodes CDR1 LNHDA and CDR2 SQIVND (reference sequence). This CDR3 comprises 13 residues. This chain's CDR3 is CASSQPGAYEQYF. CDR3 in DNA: TGTGCCAGTAGTCAGCCTGGGGCCTACGAGCAGTACTTC.

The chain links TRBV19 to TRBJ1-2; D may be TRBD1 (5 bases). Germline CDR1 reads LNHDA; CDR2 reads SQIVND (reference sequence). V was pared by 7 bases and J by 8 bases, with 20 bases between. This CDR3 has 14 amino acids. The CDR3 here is CASNPREGFGGYTF. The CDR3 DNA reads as TGTGCCAGTAACCCGAGGGAGGGGTTCGGGGGCTACACCTTC.

The CDR3 loop reads CASSLRDRGDGYTF. As DNA, the CDR3 is TGTGCCAGCAGCTTGAGGGACAGGGGAGATGGCTACACCTTC. The chain has TRBV5-5 and TRBJ1-2; 10 bases line up with TRBD1. Germline V CDR1 and CDR2: SGHKS, YYEKEE (reference sequence). The CDR3 is 14 amino acids. The V segment lost 1 base and the J segment 6 bases; nucleotides outside the gene matches: 3.

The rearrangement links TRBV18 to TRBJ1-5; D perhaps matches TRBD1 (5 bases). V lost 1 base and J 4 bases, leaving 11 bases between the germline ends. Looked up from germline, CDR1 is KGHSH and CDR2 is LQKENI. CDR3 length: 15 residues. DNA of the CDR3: TGTGCCAGCTCACCACTCGGTGACAGTAATCAGCCCCAGCATTTT. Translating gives CASSPLGDSNQPQHF.

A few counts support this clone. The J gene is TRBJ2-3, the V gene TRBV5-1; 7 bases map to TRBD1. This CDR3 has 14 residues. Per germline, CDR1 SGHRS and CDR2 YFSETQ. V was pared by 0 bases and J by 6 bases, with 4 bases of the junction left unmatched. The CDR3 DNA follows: TGCGCCAGCAGCTTGGTAGAGGGGGCGGATACGCAGTATTTT. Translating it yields CASSLVEGADTQYF. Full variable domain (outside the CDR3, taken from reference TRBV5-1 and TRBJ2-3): KAGVTQTPRYLIKTRGQQVTLSCSPISGHRSVSWYQQTPGQGLQFLFEYFSETQRNKGNFPGRFSGRQFSNSRSEMNVSTLELGDSALYLCASSLVEGADTQYFGPGTRLTVL.

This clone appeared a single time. The CDR3: CASSRSRPGQGGTGELFF. CDR3 in DNA: TGTGCCAGCAGTAGATCCCGCCCGGGACAGGGAGGAACCGGGGAGCTGTTTTTT. V and J are TRBV7-6 and TRBJ2-2, with TRBD1 identical over 9 bases. After removal of 6 bases from V and 5 bases from J, the junction contained 16 bases not matched to a gene. This CDR3 has 18 residues. Looked up from germline, CDR1 is SGHVS and CDR2 is FNYEAQ.

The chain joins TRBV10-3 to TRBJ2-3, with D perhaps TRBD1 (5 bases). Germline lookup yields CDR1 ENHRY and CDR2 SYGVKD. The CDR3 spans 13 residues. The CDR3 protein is CSHRVSGTDTQYF. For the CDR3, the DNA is TGTAGCCATCGGGTCTCAGGGACAGATACGCAGTATTTT.

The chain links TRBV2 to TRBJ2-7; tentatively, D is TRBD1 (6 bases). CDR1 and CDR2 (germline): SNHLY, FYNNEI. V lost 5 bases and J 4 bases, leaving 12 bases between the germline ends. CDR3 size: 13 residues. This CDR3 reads CASSYWTAYEQYF. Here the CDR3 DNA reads TGTGCCAGCAGTTATTGGACAGCATACGAGCAGTACTTC.

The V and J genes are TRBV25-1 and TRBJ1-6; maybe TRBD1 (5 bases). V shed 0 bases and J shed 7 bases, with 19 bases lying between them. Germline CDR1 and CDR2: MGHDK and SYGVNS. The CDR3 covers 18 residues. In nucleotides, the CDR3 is TGTGCCAGCAGTGAATATTATATAGCGGGACGGACAAATTCACCCCTCCACTTT. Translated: CASSEYYIAGRTNSPLHF.

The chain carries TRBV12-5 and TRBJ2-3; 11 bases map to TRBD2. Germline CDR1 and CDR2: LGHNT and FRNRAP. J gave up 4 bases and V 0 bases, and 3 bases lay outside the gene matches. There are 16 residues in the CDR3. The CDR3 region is CASGLVLAGAPDTQYF. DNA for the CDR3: TGTGCTAGTGGTTTGGTACTAGCGGGAGCTCCAGATACGCAGTATTTT.

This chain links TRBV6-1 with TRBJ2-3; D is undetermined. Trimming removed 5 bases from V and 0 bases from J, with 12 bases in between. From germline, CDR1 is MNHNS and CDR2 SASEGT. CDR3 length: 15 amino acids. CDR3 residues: CASSSVYGSTDTQYF. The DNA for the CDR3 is TGTGCCAGCAGTTCGGTATACGGTAGCACAGATACGCAGTATTTT.